This entry concerns a single T cell receptor beta chain. Its target is not known. This entry is derived from a study of CD8+ T cells in alopecia areata. The CDR3 runs to 16 residues. CDR1 is MRHNA, CDR2 SNTAGT, per germline. The J segment lost 2 bases and the V segment lost 4 bases, leaving 5 bases of the junction unmatched. Study-wide points: Tofacitinib delivered significant drops in scalp clonality and in expanded CD8+ clones among the top 100.

Treatment reported: oral pan-JAK inhibitor, 5-10 mg twice daily. It was cDNA, reverse transcribed from extracted RNA, that served as the sequencing template. Only in-frame clones appear in the TCRdb table, and some are missing; sequencing was by immunoSEQ multiplex PCR. Of 85,000 to 95,000 clones in the sample, 70% to 80% were seen once. The sequence derives from a human donor with alopecia areata. The source was CD8+ T cells sorted from blood, collected around week 44, from a patient treated with tofacitinib. The rearrangement uses TRBV6-4 and TRBJ2-3; 11 nucleotides match TRBD2. CDR3 sequence (DNA): TGTGCCAGCAGTGGAACTAGCGGGGGAGACACAGATACGCAGTATTTT. Translated, it gives CASSGTSGGDTDTQYF.